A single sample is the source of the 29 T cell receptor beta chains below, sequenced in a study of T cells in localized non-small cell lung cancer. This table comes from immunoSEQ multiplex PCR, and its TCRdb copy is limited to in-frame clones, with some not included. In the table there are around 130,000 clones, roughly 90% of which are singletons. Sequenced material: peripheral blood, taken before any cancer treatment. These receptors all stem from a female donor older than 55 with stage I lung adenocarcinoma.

The CDR3 bases are TGTGCCAGCAGTCCCCCGGGGATTGGCGAGCAGTACTTC. Protein sequence: CASSPPGIGEQYF. V gene TRBV27 combines with J gene TRBJ2-7; tentative D call: TRBD2 (5 bases). There are 13 residues in the CDR3. Germline CDR1 MNHEY, CDR2 SMNVEV (reference sequence). Trimming took off 5 bases at V and 6 bases at J, with 14 bases between the two ends.

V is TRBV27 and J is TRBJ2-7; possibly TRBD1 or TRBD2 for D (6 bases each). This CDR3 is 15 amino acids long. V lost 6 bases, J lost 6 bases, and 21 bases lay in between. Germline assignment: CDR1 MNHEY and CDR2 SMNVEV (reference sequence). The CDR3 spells CASRLEGGPWGEQYF. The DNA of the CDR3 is TGTGCCAGCAGACTAGAAGGGGGGCCTTGGGGCGAGCAGTACTTC.

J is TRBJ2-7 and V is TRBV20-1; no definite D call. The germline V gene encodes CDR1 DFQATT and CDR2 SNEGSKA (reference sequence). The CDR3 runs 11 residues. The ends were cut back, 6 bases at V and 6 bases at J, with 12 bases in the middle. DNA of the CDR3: TGCAGTGCCGCCCCCAGAGGCGAGCAGTACTTC. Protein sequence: CSAAPRGEQYF.

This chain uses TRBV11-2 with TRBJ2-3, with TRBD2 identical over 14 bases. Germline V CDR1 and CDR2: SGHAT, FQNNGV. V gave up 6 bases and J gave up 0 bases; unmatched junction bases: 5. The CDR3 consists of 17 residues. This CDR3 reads CASRWTSGRRSTDTQYF. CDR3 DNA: TGTGCCAGCAGGTGGACTAGCGGGAGGCGGAGCACAGATACGCAGTATTTT.

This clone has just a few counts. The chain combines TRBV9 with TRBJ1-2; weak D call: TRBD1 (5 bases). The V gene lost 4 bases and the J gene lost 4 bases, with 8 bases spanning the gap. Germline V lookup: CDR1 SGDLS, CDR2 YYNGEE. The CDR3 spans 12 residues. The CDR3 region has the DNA TGTGCCAGCAGCCCCCAGGGCTATGGCTACACCTTC. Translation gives CASSPQGYGYTF.

DNA of the CDR3: TGTGCCAGCTCACCCGCGCTGTCTACCCACAATGAGCAGTTCTTC. It specifies CASSPALSTHNEQFF. The J gene is TRBJ2-1, the V gene TRBV18; D not resolved. The CDR3 length is 15 residues. CDR1 and CDR2 from the germline V gene are KGHSH and LQKENI. With 3 bases removed from V and 5 bases from J, the gap between germline ends came to 14 bases.

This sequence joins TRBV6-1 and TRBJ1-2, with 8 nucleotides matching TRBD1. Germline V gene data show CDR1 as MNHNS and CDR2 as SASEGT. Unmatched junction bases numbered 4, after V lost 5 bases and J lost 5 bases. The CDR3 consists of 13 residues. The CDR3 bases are TGTGCCAGCAGTTCGACAGGGGTATATGGCTACACCTTC. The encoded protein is CASSSTGVYGYTF.

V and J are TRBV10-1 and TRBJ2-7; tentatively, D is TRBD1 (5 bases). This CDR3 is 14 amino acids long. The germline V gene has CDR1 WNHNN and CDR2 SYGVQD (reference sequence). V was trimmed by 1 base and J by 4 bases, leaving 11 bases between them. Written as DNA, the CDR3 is TGCGCCAGCAGTGAGTACATTGCAGGGTACGAGCAGTACTTC. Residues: CASSEYIAGYEQYF.

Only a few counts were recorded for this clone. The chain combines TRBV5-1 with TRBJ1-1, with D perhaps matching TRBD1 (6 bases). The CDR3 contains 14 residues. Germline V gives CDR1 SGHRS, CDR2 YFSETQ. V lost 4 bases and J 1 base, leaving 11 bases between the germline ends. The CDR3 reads CASSRIQGNTEAFF. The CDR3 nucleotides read TGCGCCAGCAGCCGAATACAGGGGAACACTGAAGCTTTCTTT.

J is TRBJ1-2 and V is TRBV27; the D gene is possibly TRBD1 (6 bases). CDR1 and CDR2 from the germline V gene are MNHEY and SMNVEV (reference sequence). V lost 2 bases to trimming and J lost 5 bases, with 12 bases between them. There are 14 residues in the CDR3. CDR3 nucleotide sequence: TGTGCCAGCAGTTTAAATACAGGGAATTATGGCTACACCTTC. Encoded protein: CASSLNTGNYGYTF.

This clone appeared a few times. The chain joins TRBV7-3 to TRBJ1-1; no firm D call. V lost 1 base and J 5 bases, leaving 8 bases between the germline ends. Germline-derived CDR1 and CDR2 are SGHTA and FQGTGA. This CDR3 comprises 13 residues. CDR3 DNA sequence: TGTGCCAGCAGCTTAATACGGTCAACTGAAGCTTTCTTT. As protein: CASSLIRSTEAFF.

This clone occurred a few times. CDR3 sequence (DNA): TGCGCCAGCAGCCAGACCGCGGGAGAGGTATATCGCAATGAGCAGTTCTTC. It encodes CASSQTAGEVYRNEQFF. This chain connects TRBV4-1 to TRBJ2-1; 7 bases line up with TRBD2. The V segment lost 3 bases and the J segment 6 bases; nucleotides outside the gene matches: 14. From germline, CDR1 is MGHRA and CDR2 YSYEKL. This CDR3 is 17 amino acids long.

CDR3 bases: TGTGCCAGCAGCTTGCGGGTTTATGGGACTGAAGCTTTCTTT. Its translation is CASSLRVYGTEAFF. V and J are TRBV5-5 and TRBJ1-1; no definite D call. This CDR3 region has 14 residues. Trimming removed 1 base at V and 5 bases at J, with 12 bases between. Germline V lookup: CDR1 SGHKS, CDR2 YYEKEE (reference sequence).

The CDR3 loop reads CASSSRGRTEAFF. DNA for the CDR3: TGTGCCAGCAGTTCCAGGGGAAGAACTGAAGCTTTCTTT. The chain uses TRBV28 and TRBJ1-1; D perhaps matches TRBD1 (6 bases). Trimming shortened V by 4 bases and J by 5 bases, and 11 bases separated the two germline ends. Germline V lookup: CDR1 MDHEN, CDR2 SYDVKM. This CDR3 is 13 amino acids long.

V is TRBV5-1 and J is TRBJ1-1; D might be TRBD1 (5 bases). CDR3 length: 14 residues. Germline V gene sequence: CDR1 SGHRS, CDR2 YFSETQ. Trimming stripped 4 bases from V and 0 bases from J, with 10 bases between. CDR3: CASSLGTVNTEAFF. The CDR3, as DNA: TGCGCCAGCAGCCTAGGGACTGTGAACACTGAAGCTTTCTTT.

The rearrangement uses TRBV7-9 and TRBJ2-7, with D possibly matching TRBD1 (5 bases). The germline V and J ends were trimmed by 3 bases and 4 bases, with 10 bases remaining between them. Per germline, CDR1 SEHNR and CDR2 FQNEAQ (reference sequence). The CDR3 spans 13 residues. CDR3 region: CASSFPQEYEQYF. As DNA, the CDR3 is TGTGCCAGCAGCTTTCCACAGGAATACGAGCAGTACTTC.

The CDR3 nucleotides are TGTGCCGTACAGGGAGGCCCCGAGGATACGCAGTATTTT. Its protein product is CAVQGGPEDTQYF. The chain links TRBV10-3 to TRBJ2-3; either TRBD1 or TRBD2 may supply D (6 bases each). The CDR3 covers 13 residues. Between the trimmed V and J ends, which lost 11 bases and 6 bases, there was a span of 18 bases. Germline V gene lookup returns CDR1 ENHRY and CDR2 SYGVKD.

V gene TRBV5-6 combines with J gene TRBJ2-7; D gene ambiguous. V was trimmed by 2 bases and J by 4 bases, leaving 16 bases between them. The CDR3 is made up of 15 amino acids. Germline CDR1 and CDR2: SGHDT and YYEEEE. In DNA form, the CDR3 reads TGTGCCAGCAGCTTTCGGCAGGCAGGATCTTACGAGCAGTACTTC. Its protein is CASSFRQAGSYEQYF.

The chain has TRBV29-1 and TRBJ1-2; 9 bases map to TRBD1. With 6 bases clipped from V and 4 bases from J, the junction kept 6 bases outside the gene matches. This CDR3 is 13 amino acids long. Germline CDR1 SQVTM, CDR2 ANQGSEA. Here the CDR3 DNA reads TGCAGCGTAGTCCGGGACAGGGTCTATGGCTACACCTTC. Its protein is CSVVRDRVYGYTF.

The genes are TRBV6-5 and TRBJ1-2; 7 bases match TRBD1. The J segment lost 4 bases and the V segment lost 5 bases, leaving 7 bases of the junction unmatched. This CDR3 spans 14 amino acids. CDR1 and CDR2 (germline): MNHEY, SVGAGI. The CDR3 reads CASSLSGQFYGYTF. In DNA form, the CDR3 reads TGTGCCAGCAGTCTTTCGGGACAGTTCTATGGCTACACCTTC.

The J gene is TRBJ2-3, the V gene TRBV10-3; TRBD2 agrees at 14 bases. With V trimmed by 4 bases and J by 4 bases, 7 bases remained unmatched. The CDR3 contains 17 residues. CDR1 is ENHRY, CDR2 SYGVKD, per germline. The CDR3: CAISGYGTSGRPDTQYF. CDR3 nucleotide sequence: TGTGCCATCAGTGGATACGGGACTAGCGGGAGACCAGATACGCAGTATTTT.

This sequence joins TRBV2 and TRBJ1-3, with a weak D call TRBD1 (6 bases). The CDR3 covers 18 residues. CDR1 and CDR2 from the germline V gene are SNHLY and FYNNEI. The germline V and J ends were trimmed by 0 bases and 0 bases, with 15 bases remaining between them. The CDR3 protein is CASSEALQGIFSGNTIYF. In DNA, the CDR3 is TGTGCCAGCAGTGAAGCGCTCCAGGGGATCTTCTCTGGAAACACCATATATTTT. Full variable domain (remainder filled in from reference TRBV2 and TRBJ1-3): EPEVTQTPSHQVTQMGQEVILRCVPISNHLYFYWYRQILGQKVEFLVSFYNNEISEKSEIFDDQFSVERPDGSNFTLKIRSTKLEDSAMYFCASSEALQGIFSGNTIYFGEGSWLTVV.

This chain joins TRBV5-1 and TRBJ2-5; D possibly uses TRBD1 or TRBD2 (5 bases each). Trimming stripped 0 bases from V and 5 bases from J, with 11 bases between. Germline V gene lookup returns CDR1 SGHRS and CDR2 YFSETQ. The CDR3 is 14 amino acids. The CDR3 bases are TGCGCCAGCAGCTTGGCCATGGGACGGGAGACCCAGTACTTC. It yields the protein CASSLAMGRETQYF.

The CDR3 region is CASSYSTGGSEKLFF. CDR3 sequence (DNA): TGTGCCAGCAGTTACTCGACGGGGGGGAGTGAAAAACTGTTTTTT. This chain links TRBV6-5 with TRBJ1-4, with a tentative D call TRBD1 (5 bases). The V end was cut by 0 bases, the J end by 7 bases, with 12 bases between. Germline V CDR1 and CDR2: MNHEY, SVGAGI. The CDR3 covers 15 residues.

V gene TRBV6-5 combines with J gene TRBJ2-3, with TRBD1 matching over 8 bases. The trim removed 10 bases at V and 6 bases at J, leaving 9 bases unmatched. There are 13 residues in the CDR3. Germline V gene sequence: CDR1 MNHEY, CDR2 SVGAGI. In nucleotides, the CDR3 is TGTGCCACAGGGGGCCTCCGAGTTGATACGCAGTATTTT. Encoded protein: CATGGLRVDTQYF.

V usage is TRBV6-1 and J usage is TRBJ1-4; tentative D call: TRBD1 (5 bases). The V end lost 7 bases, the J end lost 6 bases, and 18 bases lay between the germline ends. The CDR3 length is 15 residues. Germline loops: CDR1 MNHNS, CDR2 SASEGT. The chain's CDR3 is CASTQGWVGDEKLFF. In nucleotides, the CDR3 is TGTGCCAGCACCCAGGGATGGGTAGGGGATGAAAAACTGTTTTTT.

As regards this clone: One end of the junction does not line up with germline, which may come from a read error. The CDR3: CASRPSGRADYEQCF. For the CDR3, the DNA is TGTGCCAGCCGACCCAGCGGGAGGGCCGACTACGAGCAGTGCTTC. J is TRBJ2-7 and V is TRBV7-9; 10 nucleotides agree with TRBD2. Germline V gives CDR1 SEHNR, CDR2 FQNEAQ (reference sequence). CDR3 length: 15 residues.

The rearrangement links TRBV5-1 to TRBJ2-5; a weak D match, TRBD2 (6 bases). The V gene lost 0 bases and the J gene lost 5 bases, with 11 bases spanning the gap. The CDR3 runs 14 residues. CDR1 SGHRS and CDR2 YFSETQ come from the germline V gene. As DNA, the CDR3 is TGCGCCAGCAGCTTGGCCCCTGGGAGGGAGACCCAGTACTTC. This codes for CASSLAPGRETQYF.

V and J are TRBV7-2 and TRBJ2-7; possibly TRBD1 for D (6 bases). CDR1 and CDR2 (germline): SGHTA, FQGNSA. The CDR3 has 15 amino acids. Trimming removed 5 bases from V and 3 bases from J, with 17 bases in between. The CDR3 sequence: CASSVHRDTLYEQYF. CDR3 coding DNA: TGTGCCAGCAGCGTGCATAGGGACACCCTCTACGAGCAGTACTTC.